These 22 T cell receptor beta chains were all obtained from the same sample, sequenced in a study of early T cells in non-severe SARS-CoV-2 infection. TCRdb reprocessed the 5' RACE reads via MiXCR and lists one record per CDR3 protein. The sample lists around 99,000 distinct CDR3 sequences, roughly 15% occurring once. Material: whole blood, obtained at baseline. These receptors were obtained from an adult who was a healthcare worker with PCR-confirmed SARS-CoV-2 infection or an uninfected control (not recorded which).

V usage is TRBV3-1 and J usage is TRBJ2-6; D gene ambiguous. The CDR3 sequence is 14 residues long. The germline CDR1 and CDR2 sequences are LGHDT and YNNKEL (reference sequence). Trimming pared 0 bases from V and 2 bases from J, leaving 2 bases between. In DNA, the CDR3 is TGTGCCAGCAGCCAAGATACTGGGGCCAACGTCCTGACTTTC. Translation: CASSQDTGANVLTF.

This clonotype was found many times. The CDR3 nucleotides are TGTGCCAGCAGTTTCAGGGGAACTGAAGCTTTCTTT. Translation gives CASSFRGTEAFF. This chain links TRBV12-3 or TRBV12-4 with TRBJ1-1; maybe TRBD1 (6 bases). The ends were cut back, 3 bases at V and 5 bases at J, with 7 bases in the middle. The CDR3 sequence is 12 residues long.

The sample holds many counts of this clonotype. DNA of the CDR3: TGCAGTGCTAGACTAATAACCTCTGGGGTCGAGAGCACTGAAGCTTTCTTT. Its translation is CSARLITSGVESTEAFF. The rearrangement joins TRBV20-1 to TRBJ1-1; D ambiguous. The ends were cut back, 2 bases at V and 4 bases at J, with 23 bases in the middle. This CDR3 comprises 17 residues. Looked up from germline, CDR1 is DFQATT and CDR2 is SNEGSKA (reference sequence).

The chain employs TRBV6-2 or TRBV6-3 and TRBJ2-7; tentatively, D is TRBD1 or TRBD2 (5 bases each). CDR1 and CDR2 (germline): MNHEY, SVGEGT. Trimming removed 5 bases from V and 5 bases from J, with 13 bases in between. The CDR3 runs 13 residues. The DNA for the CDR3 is TGTGCCAGCAGTCCGGGGCGGCGGAACGAGCAGTACTTC. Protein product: CASSPGRRNEQYF.

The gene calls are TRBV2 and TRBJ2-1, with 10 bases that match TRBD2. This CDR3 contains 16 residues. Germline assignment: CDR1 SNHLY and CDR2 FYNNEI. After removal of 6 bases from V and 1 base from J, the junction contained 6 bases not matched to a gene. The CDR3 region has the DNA TGTGCCAGCAGACGCCTAGCGGGAGAGTCCTACAATGAGCAGTTCTTC. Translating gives CASRRLAGESYNEQFF.

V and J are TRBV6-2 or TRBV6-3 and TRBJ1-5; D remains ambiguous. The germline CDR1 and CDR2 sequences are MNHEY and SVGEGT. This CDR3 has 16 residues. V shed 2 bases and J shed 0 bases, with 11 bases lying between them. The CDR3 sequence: CASSYNEDYSNQPQHF. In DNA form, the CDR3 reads TGTGCCAGCAGTTACAACGAAGACTATAGCAATCAGCCCCAGCATTTT.

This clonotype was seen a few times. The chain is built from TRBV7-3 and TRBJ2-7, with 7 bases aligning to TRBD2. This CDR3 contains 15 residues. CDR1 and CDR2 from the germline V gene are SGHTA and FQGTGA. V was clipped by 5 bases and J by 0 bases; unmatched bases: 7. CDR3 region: CASSMSSGPSYEQYF. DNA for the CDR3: TGTGCCAGCAGCATGTCTAGCGGACCCTCCTACGAGCAGTACTTC.

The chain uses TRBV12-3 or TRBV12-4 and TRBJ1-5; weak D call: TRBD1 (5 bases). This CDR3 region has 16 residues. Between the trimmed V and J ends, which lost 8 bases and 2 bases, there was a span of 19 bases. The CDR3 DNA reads TGTGCCAGCCACCGGGGCAGGGATCGGCGCAATCAGCCCCAGCATTTT. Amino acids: CASHRGRDRRNQPQHF.

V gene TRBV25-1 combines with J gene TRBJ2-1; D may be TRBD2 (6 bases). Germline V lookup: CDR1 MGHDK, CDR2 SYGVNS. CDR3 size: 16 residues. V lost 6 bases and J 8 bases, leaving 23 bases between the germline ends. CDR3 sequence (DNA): TGTGCCAGCAGCCCAAGCGAGGCGGCGGGGTTCGATGAGCAGTTCTTC. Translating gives CASSPSEAAGFDEQFF.

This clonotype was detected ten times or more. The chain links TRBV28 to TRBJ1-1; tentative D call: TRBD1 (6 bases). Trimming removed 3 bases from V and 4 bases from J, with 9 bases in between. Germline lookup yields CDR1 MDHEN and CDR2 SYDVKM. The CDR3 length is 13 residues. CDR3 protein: CASSFGQRTEAFF. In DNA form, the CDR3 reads TGTGCCAGCAGTTTCGGACAGCGCACTGAAGCTTTCTTT.

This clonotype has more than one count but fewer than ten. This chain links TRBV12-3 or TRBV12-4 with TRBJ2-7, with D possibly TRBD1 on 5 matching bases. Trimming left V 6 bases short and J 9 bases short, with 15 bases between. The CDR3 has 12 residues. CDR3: CASRRGPSGQYF. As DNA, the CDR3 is TGTGCCAGCAGAAGGGGCCCCTCGGGGCAGTACTTC.

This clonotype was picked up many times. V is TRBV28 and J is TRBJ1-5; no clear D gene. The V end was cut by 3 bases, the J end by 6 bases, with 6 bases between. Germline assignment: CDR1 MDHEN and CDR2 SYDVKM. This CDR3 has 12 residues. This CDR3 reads CASSFRVQPQHF. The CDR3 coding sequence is TGTGCCAGCAGTTTTAGGGTTCAGCCCCAGCATTTT.

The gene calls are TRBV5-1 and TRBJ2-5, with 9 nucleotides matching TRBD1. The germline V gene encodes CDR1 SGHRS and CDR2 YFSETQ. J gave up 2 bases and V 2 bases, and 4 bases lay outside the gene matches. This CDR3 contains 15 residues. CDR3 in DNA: TGCGCCAGCAGCTTAACAGGGGGCGTACAAGAGACCCAGTACTTC. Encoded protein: CASSLTGGVQETQYF.

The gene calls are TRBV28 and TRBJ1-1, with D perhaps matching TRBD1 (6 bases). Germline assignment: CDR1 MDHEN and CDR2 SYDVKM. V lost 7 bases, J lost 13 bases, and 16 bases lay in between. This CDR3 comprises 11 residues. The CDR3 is CASNRQGLVFF. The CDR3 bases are TGTGCCAGCAATAGGCAGGGGTTGGTTTTCTTT.

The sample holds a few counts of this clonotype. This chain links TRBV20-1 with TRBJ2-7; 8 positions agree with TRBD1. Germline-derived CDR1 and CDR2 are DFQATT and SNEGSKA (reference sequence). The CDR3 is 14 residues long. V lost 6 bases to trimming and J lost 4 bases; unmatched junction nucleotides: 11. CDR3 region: CSAPWGQGAYEQYF. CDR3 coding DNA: TGCAGTGCCCCCTGGGGGCAGGGGGCTTACGAGCAGTACTTC.

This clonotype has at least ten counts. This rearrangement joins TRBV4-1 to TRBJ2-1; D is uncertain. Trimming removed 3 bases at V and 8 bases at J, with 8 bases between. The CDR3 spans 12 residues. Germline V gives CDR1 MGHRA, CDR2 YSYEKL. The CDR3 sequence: CASSHVGDEQFF. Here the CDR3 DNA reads TGCGCCAGCAGCCACGTTGGCGATGAGCAGTTCTTC.

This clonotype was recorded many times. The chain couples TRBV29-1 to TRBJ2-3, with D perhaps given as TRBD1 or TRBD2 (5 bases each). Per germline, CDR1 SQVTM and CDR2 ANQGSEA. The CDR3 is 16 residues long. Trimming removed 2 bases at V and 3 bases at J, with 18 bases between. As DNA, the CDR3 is TGCAGCGTTGAAAGGACCGCAGGGACCGGGACAGATACGCAGTATTTT. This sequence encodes CSVERTAGTGTDTQYF.

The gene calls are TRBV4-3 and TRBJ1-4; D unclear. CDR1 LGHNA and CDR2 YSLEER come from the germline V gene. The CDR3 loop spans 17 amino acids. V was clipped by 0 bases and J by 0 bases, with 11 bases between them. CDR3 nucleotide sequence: TGCGCCAGCAGCCAAGATATAGGGCACGCAACTAATGAAAAACTGTTTTTT. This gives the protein CASSQDIGHATNEKLFF.

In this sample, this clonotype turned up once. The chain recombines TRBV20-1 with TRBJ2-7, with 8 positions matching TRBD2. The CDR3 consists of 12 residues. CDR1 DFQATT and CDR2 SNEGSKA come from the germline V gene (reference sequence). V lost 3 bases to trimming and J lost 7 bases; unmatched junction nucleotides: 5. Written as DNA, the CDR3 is TGCAGTGCTAGCGCGACTAGCGTTGAGCAGTACTTC. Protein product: CSASATSVEQYF.

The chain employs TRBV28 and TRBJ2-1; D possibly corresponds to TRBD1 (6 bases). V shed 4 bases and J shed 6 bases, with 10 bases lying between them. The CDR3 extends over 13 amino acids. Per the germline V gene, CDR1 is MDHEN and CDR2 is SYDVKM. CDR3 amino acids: CASSSDRPNEQFF. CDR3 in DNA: TGTGCCAGCAGTTCGGACAGACCCAATGAGCAGTTCTTC.

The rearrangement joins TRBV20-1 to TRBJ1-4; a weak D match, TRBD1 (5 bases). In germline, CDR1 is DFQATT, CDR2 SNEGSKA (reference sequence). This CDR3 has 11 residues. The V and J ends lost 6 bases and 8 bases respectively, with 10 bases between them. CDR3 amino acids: CSATRGEKLFF. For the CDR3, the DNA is TGCAGTGCAACCCGGGGCGAAAAACTGTTTTTT.

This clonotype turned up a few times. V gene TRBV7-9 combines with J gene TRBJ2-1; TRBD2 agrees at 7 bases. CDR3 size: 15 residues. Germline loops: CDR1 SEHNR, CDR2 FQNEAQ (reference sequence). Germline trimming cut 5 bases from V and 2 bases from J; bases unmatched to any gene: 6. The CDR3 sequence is CASSPPSGTYNEQFF. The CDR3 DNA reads TGTGCCAGCAGCCCACCTAGCGGCACCTACAATGAGCAGTTCTTC.